This is a list of T cell receptor beta chains from one sample in a study of identical twins. TCRdb re-derived calls from the 5' RACE reads in MiXCR, one entry per CDR3 protein. The sample holds hundreds of thousands of distinct CDR3 sequences, under 9% seen once. Separately, the same data were catalogued under a study of yellow fever vaccine responses in identical twins.

The source material was PBMCs. These receptors came from a woman aged 18-29 years in good health. Each CDR3 is given with its conserved first and last residue. D genes are given only for firm matches. Only part of the rows carry a size: once, few, many, or a class if the clone is expanded.

clone_size: few
v_call: TRBV6-1
j_call: TRBJ2-3
d_call: TRBD2
cdr3_aa: CASSAILGLAGGTDTQYF
cdr3_nt: TGTGCCAGCAGTGCTATTCTGGGACTAGCGGGAGGGACAGATACGCAGTATTTT

clone_size: few
v_call: TRBV20-1
j_call: TRBJ2-7
d_call: NA
cdr3_aa: CSALQRSYEQYF
cdr3_nt: TGCAGTGCCCTTCAACGGTCCTACGAGCAGTACTTC

clone_size: NA
v_call: TRBV5-1
j_call: TRBJ2-1
d_call: NA
cdr3_aa: CASSSRQNLRSSYNEQFF
cdr3_nt: TGCGCCAGCAGCTCAAGACAGAACCTAAGGAGCTCCTACAATGAGCAGTTCTTC

clone_size: NA
v_call: TRBV20-1
j_call: TRBJ2-5
d_call: NA
cdr3_aa: CSANGGETQYF
cdr3_nt: TGCAGTGCTAATGGAGGGGAGACCCAGTACTTC

clone_size: many
v_call: TRBV3-1
j_call: TRBJ2-7
d_call: NA
cdr3_aa: CASSLPGPSYEQYF
cdr3_nt: TGTGCCAGCAGCCTACCGGGACCGTCCTACGAGCAGTACTTC

clone_size: NA
v_call: TRBV9
j_call: TRBJ2-1
d_call: TRBD1
cdr3_aa: CASSVAGPGTGDNEQFF
cdr3_nt: TGTGCCAGCAGCGTAGCCGGCCCCGGGACAGGGGACAATGAGCAGTTCTTC

clone_size: many
v_call: TRBV5-1
j_call: TRBJ2-5
d_call: TRBD2
cdr3_aa: CASSFQPLAGGLETQYF
cdr3_nt: TGCGCCAGCAGCTTCCAACCACTAGCGGGAGGGTTAGAGACCCAGTACTTC

clone_size: NA
v_call: TRBV5-1
j_call: TRBJ2-3
d_call: TRBD1
cdr3_aa: CASSSKGAFTDTQYF
cdr3_nt: TGCGCCAGCAGCTCCAAGGGGGCATTCACAGATACGCAGTATTTT

clone_size: NA
v_call: TRBV5-6
j_call: TRBJ2-1
d_call: TRBD1
cdr3_aa: CASSLTGTGIYNEQFF
cdr3_nt: TGTGCCAGCAGCCTTACCGGGACAGGGATCTACAATGAGCAGTTCTTC

clone_size: few
v_call: TRBV20-1
j_call: TRBJ1-4
d_call: NA
cdr3_aa: CSARTGFGEKLFF
cdr3_nt: TGCAGTGCTAGGACAGGCTTCGGGGAAAAACTGTTTTTT

clone_size: NA
v_call: TRBV5-1
j_call: TRBJ1-1
d_call: NA
cdr3_aa: CASSPDHTEAFF
cdr3_nt: TGCGCCAGCAGCCCTGACCACACTGAAGCTTTCTTT

clone_size: NA
v_call: TRBV5-4
j_call: TRBJ1-5
d_call: NA
cdr3_aa: CASSLGPDNDQPQHF
cdr3_nt: TGTGCCAGCAGCTTGGGGCCGGACAATGATCAGCCCCAGCATTTT

clone_size: NA
v_call: TRBV7-8
j_call: TRBJ1-5
d_call: NA
cdr3_aa: CASSLDSDNQPQHF
cdr3_nt: TGTGCCAGCAGCTTGGACAGCGACAATCAGCCCCAGCATTTT

clone_size: many
v_call: TRBV12-3/TRBV12-4
j_call: TRBJ2-3
d_call: TRBD1
cdr3_aa: CASTTTGVTQYF
cdr3_nt: TGTGCCAGCACTACCACAGGGGTCACGCAGTATTTT

clone_size: few
v_call: TRBV2
j_call: TRBJ2-3
d_call: TRBD2
cdr3_aa: CASSDILAGGTDTQYF
cdr3_nt: TGTGCCAGCAGTGACATTCTAGCGGGGGGCACAGATACGCAGTATTTT

clone_size: many
v_call: TRBV25-1
j_call: TRBJ1-2
d_call: NA
cdr3_aa: CASSEQQTFYGYTF
cdr3_nt: TGTGCCAGCAGTGAACAACAGACCTTCTATGGCTACACCTTC

clone_size: few
v_call: TRBV24-1
j_call: TRBJ2-1
d_call: NA
cdr3_aa: CATSDTGWAEQFF
cdr3_nt: TGTGCCACCAGTGATACAGGGTGGGCTGAGCAGTTCTTC

clone_size: many
v_call: TRBV5-1
j_call: TRBJ2-3
d_call: TRBD2
cdr3_aa: CASGPGTSEDTQYF
cdr3_nt: TGCGCCAGCGGACCCGGGACTAGCGAAGATACGCAGTATTTT

clone_size: NA
v_call: TRBV7-3
j_call: TRBJ2-1
d_call: TRBD1
cdr3_aa: CASSARTGAAINEQFF
cdr3_nt: TGTGCCAGCAGCGCCAGAACAGGGGCTGCAATCAATGAGCAGTTCTTC

clone_size: NA
v_call: TRBV2
j_call: TRBJ2-3
d_call: NA
cdr3_aa: CASSGKGPSTDTQYF
cdr3_nt: TGTGCCAGCAGTGGAAAGGGCCCTAGCACAGATACGCAGTATTTT

clone_size: NA
v_call: TRBV28
j_call: TRBJ2-1
d_call: NA
cdr3_aa: CASSLLGEQSRNEQFF
cdr3_nt: TGTGCCAGCAGTTTACTAGGCGAGCAAAGTCGCAATGAGCAGTTCTTC

clone_size: NA
v_call: TRBV24-1
j_call: TRBJ2-2
d_call: NA
cdr3_aa: CATSEQIGELFF
cdr3_nt: TGTGCCACCAGTGAGCAGATCGGGGAGCTGTTTTTT

clone_size: many
v_call: TRBV27
j_call: TRBJ2-7
d_call: NA
cdr3_aa: CASVFGDEQYF
cdr3_nt: TGTGCCAGTGTATTTGGGGACGAGCAGTACTTC

clone_size: few
v_call: TRBV14
j_call: TRBJ2-3
d_call: NA
cdr3_aa: CASSQGWDTYTDTQYF
cdr3_nt: TGTGCCAGCAGCCAAGGCTGGGACACATACACAGATACGCAGTATTTT

clone_size: few
v_call: TRBV28
j_call: TRBJ2-1
d_call: TRBD1
cdr3_aa: CASISVQGVNYNEQFF
cdr3_nt: TGTGCCAGCATTTCCGTTCAGGGGGTGAACTACAATGAGCAGTTCTTC

clone_size: NA
v_call: TRBV21-1
j_call: TRBJ2-5
d_call: NA
cdr3_aa: CASSKTRGGGQETQYF
cdr3_nt: TGTGCCAGCAGCAAAACAAGGGGGGGAGGCCAAGAGACCCAGTACTTC

clone_size: many
v_call: TRBV20-1
j_call: TRBJ2-7
d_call: NA
cdr3_aa: CSARDEDRSFSYEQYF
cdr3_nt: TGCAGTGCTAGAGATGAGGACAGATCCTTCTCCTACGAGCAGTACTTC

clone_size: NA
v_call: TRBV13
j_call: TRBJ2-7
d_call: NA
cdr3_aa: CASSLPGHYEQYF
cdr3_nt: TGTGCCAGCAGCTTGCCGGGGCACTACGAGCAGTACTTC

clone_size: few
v_call: TRBV4-1
j_call: TRBJ2-2
d_call: NA
cdr3_aa: CASSQDGRQANTGELFF
cdr3_nt: TGCGCCAGCAGCCAAGATGGGAGGCAGGCGAACACCGGGGAGCTGTTTTTT

clone_size: few
v_call: TRBV5-1
j_call: TRBJ1-3
d_call: TRBD1
cdr3_aa: CASSLEDRSGGNTIYF
cdr3_nt: TGCGCCAGCAGCCTTGAGGACAGGTCCGGGGGAAACACCATATATTTT

clone_size: many
v_call: TRBV20-1
j_call: TRBJ2-7
d_call: TRBD2
cdr3_aa: CSASLLAAGYEQYF
cdr3_nt: TGCAGTGCTAGTCTCCTAGCGGCAGGCTACGAGCAGTACTTC

clone_size: many
v_call: TRBV12-3/TRBV12-4
j_call: TRBJ2-1
d_call: NA
cdr3_aa: CASSLIVGEQFF
cdr3_nt: TGTGCCAGCAGTTTAATAGTTGGTGAGCAGTTCTTC

clone_size: many
v_call: TRBV12-3/TRBV12-4
j_call: TRBJ2-7
d_call: NA
cdr3_aa: CASSTDAYEQYF
cdr3_nt: TGTGCCAGCAGTACGGACGCCTACGAGCAGTACTTC

clone_size: NA
v_call: TRBV7-6
j_call: TRBJ2-1
d_call: TRBD2
cdr3_aa: CASSATSGHEQFF
cdr3_nt: TGTGCCAGCAGCGCAACTAGCGGGCATGAGCAGTTCTTC

clone_size: NA
v_call: TRBV20-1
j_call: TRBJ2-5
d_call: NA
cdr3_aa: CSARGLSDSRETQYF
cdr3_nt: TGCAGTGCTAGAGGGTTATCGGACTCCCGAGAGACCCAGTACTTC

clone_size: few
v_call: TRBV6-6
j_call: TRBJ2-1
d_call: NA
cdr3_aa: CASSYDLNEQFF
cdr3_nt: TGTGCCAGCAGTTACGATTTGAATGAGCAGTTCTTC

clone_size: NA
v_call: TRBV20-1
j_call: TRBJ2-1
d_call: TRBD2
cdr3_aa: CSAQIFSGRSNEQFF
cdr3_nt: TGCAGTGCTCAGATTTTTAGCGGGAGGTCGAATGAGCAGTTCTTC

clone_size: NA
v_call: TRBV5-6
j_call: TRBJ1-2
d_call: TRBD1
cdr3_aa: CASSTDRVDGYTF
cdr3_nt: TGTGCCAGCAGCACGGACAGGGTCGATGGCTACACCTTC

clone_size: many
v_call: TRBV5-1
j_call: TRBJ1-1
d_call: TRBD1
cdr3_aa: CASSLAPGQGPEAFF
cdr3_nt: TGCGCCAGCAGCTTGGCCCCGGGACAGGGCCCTGAAGCTTTCTTT

clone_size: NA
v_call: TRBV12-3/TRBV12-4
j_call: TRBJ2-2
d_call: TRBD2
cdr3_aa: CASSRAGGRSGELFF
cdr3_nt: TGTGCCAGCAGTCGAGCGGGAGGGAGAAGCGGGGAGCTGTTTTTT

clone_size: many
v_call: TRBV5-6
j_call: TRBJ2-1
d_call: NA
cdr3_aa: CASSSLTDEQFF
cdr3_nt: TGTGCCAGCAGCTCGCTGACGGACGAGCAGTTCTTC

clone_size: few
v_call: TRBV11-2
j_call: TRBJ2-7
d_call: NA
cdr3_aa: CASSPDLGGYEQYF
cdr3_nt: TGTGCCAGCAGCCCAGATTTGGGTGGGTACGAGCAGTACTTC

clone_size: few
v_call: TRBV29-1
j_call: TRBJ2-7
d_call: TRBD1
cdr3_aa: CSVSWGQGATEQYF
cdr3_nt: TGCAGCGTTTCTTGGGGACAGGGGGCAACCGAGCAGTACTTC

clone_size: NA
v_call: TRBV6-5
j_call: TRBJ2-1
d_call: TRBD1
cdr3_aa: CASSYGGQASDEQFF
cdr3_nt: TGTGCCAGCAGTTACGGCGGACAGGCCAGCGATGAGCAGTTCTTC

clone_size: few
v_call: TRBV6-5
j_call: TRBJ2-1
d_call: NA
cdr3_aa: CVVIHNEQFF
cdr3_nt: TGTGTCGTCATTCACAATGAGCAGTTCTTC